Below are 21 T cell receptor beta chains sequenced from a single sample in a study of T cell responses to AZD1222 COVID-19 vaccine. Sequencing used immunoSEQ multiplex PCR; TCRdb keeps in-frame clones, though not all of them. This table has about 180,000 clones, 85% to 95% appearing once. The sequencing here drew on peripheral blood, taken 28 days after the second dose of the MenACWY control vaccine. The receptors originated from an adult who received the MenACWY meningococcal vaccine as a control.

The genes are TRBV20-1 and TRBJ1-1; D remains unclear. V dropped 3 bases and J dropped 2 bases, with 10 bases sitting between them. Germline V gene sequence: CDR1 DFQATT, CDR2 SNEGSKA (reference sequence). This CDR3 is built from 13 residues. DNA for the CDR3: TGCAGTGCTAGTAAGGACCTTAACACTGAAGCTTTCTTT. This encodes CSASKDLNTEAFF.

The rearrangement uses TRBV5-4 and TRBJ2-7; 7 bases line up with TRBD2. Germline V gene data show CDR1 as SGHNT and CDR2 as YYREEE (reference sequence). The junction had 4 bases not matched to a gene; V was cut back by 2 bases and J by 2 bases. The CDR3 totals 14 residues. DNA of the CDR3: TGTGCCAGCAGCTTCGAGCGGGGAGCCTACGAGCAGTACTTC. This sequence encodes CASSFERGAYEQYF.

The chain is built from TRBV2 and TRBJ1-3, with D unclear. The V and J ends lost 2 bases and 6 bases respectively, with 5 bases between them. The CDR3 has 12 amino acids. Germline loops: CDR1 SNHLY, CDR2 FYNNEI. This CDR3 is CASSEQANTIYF. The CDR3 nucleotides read TGTGCCAGCAGTGAACAGGCAAACACCATATATTTT.

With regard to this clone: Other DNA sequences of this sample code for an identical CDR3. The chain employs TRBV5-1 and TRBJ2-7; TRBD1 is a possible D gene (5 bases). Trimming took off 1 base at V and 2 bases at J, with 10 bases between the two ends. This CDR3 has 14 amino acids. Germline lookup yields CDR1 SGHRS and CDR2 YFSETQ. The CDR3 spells CASSLSQGTYEQYF. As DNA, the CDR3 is TGCGCCAGCAGCTTGAGTCAGGGAACCTACGAGCAGTACTTC.

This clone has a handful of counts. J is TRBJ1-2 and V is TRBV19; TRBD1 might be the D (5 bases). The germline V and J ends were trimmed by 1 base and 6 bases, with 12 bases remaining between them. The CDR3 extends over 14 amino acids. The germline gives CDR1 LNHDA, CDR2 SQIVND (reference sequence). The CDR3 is CASSIAGVGDGYTF. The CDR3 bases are TGTGCCAGTAGTATAGCGGGGGTTGGGGATGGCTACACCTTC.

CDR3 coding DNA: TGTGCCAGTAGTATCCAGACAGTGGGCTATGGCTACACCTTC. It specifies CASSIQTVGYGYTF. This chain links TRBV19 with TRBJ1-2; D possibly corresponds to TRBD1 (5 bases). V was shortened by 3 bases and J by 4 bases, with 12 bases between the two germline ends. The CDR3 consists of 14 residues. Germline loops: CDR1 LNHDA, CDR2 SQIVND (reference sequence). Based on the CDR3 plus reference TRBV19 and TRBJ1-2, the full variable domain is DGGITQSPKYLFRKEGQNVTLSCEQNLNHDAMYWYRQDPGQGLRLIYYSQIVNDFQKGDIAEGYSVSREKKESFPLTVTSAQKNPTAFYLCASSIQTVGYGYTFGSGTRLTVV.

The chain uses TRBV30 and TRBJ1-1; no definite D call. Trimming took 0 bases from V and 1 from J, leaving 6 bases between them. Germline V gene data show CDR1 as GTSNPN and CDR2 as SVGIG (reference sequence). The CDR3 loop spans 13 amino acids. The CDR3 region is CAWSVDRNTEAFF. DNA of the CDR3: TGTGCCTGGAGTGTAGACCGGAACACTGAAGCTTTCTTT.

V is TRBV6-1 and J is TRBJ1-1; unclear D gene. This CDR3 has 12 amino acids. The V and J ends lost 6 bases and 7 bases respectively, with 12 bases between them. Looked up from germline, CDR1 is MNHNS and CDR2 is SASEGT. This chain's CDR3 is CASSPVGNEAFF. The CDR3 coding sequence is TGTGCCAGCAGCCCGGTTGGAAATGAAGCTTTCTTT.

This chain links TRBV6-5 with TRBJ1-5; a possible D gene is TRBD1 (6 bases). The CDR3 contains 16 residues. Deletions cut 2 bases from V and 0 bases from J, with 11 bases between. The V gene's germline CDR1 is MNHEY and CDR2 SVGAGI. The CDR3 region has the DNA TGTGCCAGCAGTTACCGCCAGGGGTATAGCAATCAGCCCCAGCATTTT. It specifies CASSYRQGYSNQPQHF.

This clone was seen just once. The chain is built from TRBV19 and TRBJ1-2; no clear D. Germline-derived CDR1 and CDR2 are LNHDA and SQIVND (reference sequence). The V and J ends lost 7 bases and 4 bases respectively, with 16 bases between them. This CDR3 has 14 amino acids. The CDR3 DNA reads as TGTGCCAGTAACGAGGACCCAAGTTCCTATGGCTACACCTTC. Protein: CASNEDPSSYGYTF.

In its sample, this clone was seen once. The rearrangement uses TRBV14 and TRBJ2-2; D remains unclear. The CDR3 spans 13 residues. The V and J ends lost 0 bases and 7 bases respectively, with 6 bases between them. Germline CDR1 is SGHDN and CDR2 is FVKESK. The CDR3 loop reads CASSQERLGELFF. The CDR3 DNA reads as TGTGCCAGCAGCCAAGAAAGGCTCGGGGAGCTGTTTTTT.

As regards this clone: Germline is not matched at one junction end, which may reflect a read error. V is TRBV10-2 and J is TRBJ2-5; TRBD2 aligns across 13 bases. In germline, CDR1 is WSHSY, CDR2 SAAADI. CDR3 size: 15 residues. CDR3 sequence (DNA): TGCGCCCGCAGTCGACTAGCGGGGGGACAAGAGACCCAGTACTTC. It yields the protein CARSRLAGGQETQYF.

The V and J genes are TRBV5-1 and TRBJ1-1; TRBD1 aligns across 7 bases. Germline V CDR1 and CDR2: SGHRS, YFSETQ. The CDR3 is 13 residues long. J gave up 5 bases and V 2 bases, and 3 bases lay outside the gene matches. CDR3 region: CASSLQGPTEAFF. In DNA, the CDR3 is TGCGCCAGCAGCTTACAGGGGCCTACTGAAGCTTTCTTT.

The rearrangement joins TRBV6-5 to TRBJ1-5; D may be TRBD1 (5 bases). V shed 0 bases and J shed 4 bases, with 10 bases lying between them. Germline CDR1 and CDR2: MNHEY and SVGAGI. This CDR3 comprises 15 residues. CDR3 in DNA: TGTGCCAGCAGTTACTCAGGGGTAGCAAATCAGCCCCAGCATTTT. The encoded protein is CASSYSGVANQPQHF.

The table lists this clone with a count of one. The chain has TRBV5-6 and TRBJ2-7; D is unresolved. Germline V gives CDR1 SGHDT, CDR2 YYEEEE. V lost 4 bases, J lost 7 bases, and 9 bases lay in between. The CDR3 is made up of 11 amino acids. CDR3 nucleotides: TGTGCCAGCAGCCGCGTTGGGGAGCAGTACTTC. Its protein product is CASSRVGEQYF. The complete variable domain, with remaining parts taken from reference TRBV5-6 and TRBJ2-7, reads DAGVTQSPTHLIKTRGQQVTLRCSPKSGHDTVSWYQQALGQGPQFIFQYYEEEERQRGNFPDRFSGHQFPNYSSELNVNALLLGDSALYLCASSRVGEQYFGPGTRLTVT.

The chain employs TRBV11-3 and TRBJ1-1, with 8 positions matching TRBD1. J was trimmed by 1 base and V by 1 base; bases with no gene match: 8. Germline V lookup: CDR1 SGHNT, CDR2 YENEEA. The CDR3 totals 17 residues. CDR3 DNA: TGTGCCAGCAGCTTAGCCGACAGGGGAGGAACGAACACTGAAGCTTTCTTT. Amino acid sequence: CASSLADRGGTNTEAFF.

The CDR3 is CAWSGRAQTITGELFF. The CDR3 DNA follows: TGTGCCTGGAGCGGAAGGGCACAGACCATCACCGGGGAGCTGTTTTTT. J is TRBJ2-2 and V is TRBV30; D remains ambiguous. The CDR3 is 16 amino acids. Per germline, CDR1 GTSNPN and CDR2 SVGIG (reference sequence). Trimming removed 3 bases at V and 4 bases at J, with 18 bases between.

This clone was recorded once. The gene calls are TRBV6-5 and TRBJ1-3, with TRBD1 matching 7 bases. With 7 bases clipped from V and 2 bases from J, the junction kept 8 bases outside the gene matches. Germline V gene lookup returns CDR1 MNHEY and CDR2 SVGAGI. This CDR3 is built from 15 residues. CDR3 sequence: CASTPGQGAGNTIYF. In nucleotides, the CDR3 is TGTGCCAGCACCCCGGGGCAGGGGGCTGGAAACACCATATATTTT.

CDR3 sequence reads: CASSLSTDRGRNTEAFF. CDR3 nucleotide sequence: TGTGCCAGCAGTTTATCGACAGACAGGGGGCGGAACACTGAAGCTTTCTTT. The chain carries TRBV27 and TRBJ1-1; 10 positions match TRBD1. Trimming removed 0 bases from V and 1 base from J; junction bases left unmatched: 5. The CDR3 extends over 17 amino acids. Germline V lookup: CDR1 MNHEY, CDR2 SMNVEV (reference sequence).

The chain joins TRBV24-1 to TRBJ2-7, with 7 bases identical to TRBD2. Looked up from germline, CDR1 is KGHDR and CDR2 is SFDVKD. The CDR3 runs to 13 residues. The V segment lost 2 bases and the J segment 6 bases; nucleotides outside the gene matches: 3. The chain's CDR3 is CATSDSVAGEQYF. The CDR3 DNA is TGTGCCACCAGTGATTCAGTAGCGGGCGAGCAGTACTTC.

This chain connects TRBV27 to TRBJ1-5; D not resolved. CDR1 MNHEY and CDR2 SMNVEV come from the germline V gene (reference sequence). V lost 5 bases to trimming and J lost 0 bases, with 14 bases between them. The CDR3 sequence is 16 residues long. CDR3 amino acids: CASSPGYIYSNQPQHF. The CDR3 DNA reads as TGTGCCAGCAGTCCCGGCTATATTTATAGCAATCAGCCCCAGCATTTT.